The present entry profiles one T cell receptor (beta chain) with its context. Method: immunoSEQ multiplex PCR; TCRdb's copy keeps in-frame clones and lacks some. Among over 70,000 clones, roughly 90% were seen once, and the ten largest hold 4.5% to 5%. This specimen belongs to a study of technical replicates of blood from a few donors. The TCR comes from a human donor in good health. Some clones in this sample may be carry-over from other donors' samples. The sequenced sample consisted of PBMCs.

CDR3 in DNA: TGTGCCAGCAGCTTGGGAAGCAACACCATATATTTT. Translated, it gives CASSLGSNTIYF. This chain uses TRBV5-6 with TRBJ1-3; the D is unclear. Between the trimmed V and J ends, which lost 0 bases and 7 bases, there was a span of 5 bases. Germline lookup yields CDR1 SGHDT and CDR2 YYEEEE. CDR3 length: 12 amino acids.